This T cell receptor beta chain was sequenced for a study of post-analysis software for immune sequencing data. Study-wide results and caveats: Among roughly five TRBV segments more frequent in patients than controls were TRBV5-6, TRBV5-1 and TRBV20-1. When the samples were clustered directly with F measure, those that had been prepared in the same batch showed strong co-clustering.

This clonotype was counted a few times. Its antigen is not identified. The length of the CDR3 is 15 residues. Deletions cut 6 bases from V and 7 bases from J, with 20 bases between. Germline CDR1 and CDR2: SGHDT and YYEEEE. Researchers reported that TCR beta cDNA libraries carried unique molecular identifiers. TCRdb called the PCR reads again in MiXCR, with one record for every CDR3 protein. The profile covers hundreds of thousands of distinct CDR3 sequences, with approximately 50% appearing a single time and approximately 4.3% taken by the ten largest. The chain combines TRBV5-6 with TRBJ2-1; a weak D match, TRBD1 (5 bases). Sequences were obtained from blood. This TCR came from a girl aged 5 to 17 with multiple sclerosis. In DNA, the CDR3 is TGTGCCAGCACCCCCACAGGAACCTACGTTAATGAGCAGTTCTTC. This gives the protein CASTPTGTYVNEQFF.